A single sample gave rise to the 2 T cell receptor beta chains below, sequenced in a study of identical twins. TCRdb itself ran the 5' RACE reads through MiXCR, one entry per CDR3 protein. The sample carries over 500,000 distinct CDR3 sequences, 22% recorded once. A further study also used this sample, focusing on T cells expressing NK-cell markers.

Source material: CD4+ T cells sorted from blood. All receptors come from a woman younger than 30 in good health.

A remark on this clonotype: The conserved phenylalanine or tryptophan is not found at the CDR3 terminus, so this likely reflects a read error. The DNA is omitted, as the CDR3 cannot be located on it reliably, and the CDR3 follows TCRdb's listing. The V and J genes are TRBV6-2 or TRBV6-3 and TRBJ2-1; the D segment call TRBD1 is taken from the table without a DNA check. From its first to its last residue, the CDR3 has 13 amino acids. CDR1 MNHEY and CDR2 SVGEGT come from the germline V gene. CDR3 region: CASSYPPSGTPFL.

Notes on this clonotype: A much larger clone is a single base away; this may be a read error. The rearrangement joins TRBV12-3 or TRBV12-4 to TRBJ2-5; 7 bases agree with TRBD2. V shed 8 bases and J 5 bases; nucleotides not matched to a gene: 8. This CDR3 has 13 residues. CDR3 amino acids: CASGWGGTETQYF. The CDR3 DNA reads TGTGCCAGCGGGTGGGGGGGGACGGAGACCCAGTACTTC.